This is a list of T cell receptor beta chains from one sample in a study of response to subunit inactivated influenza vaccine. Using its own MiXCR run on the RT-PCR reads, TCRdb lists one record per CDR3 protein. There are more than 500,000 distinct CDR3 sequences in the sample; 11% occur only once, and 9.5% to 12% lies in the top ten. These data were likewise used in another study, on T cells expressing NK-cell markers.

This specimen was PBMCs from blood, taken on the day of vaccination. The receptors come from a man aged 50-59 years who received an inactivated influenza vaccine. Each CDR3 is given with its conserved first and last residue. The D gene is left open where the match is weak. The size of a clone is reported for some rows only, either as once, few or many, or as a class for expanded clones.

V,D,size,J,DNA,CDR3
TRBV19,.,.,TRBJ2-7,TGTGCCAGTAGTATGGGACTTCGCTCCTACGAGCAGTACTTC,CASSMGLRSYEQYF
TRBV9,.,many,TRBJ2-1,TGTGCCAGCAGCGTAGAAGGGGGCTCCTACAATGAGCAGTTCTTC,CASSVEGGSYNEQFF
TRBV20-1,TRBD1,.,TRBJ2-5,TGCAGTGCATCTGGGACAGGGGGAGAGACCCAGTACTTC,CSASGTGGETQYF
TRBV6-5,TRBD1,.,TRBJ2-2,TGTGCCAGCAGTTACGAGGGGGCCGCGAACACCGGGGAGCTGTTTTTT,CASSYEGAANTGELFF
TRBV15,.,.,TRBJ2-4,TGTGCCACCAGCAGAGTACAGCTAGCCAAAAACATTCAGTACTTC,CATSRVQLAKNIQYF
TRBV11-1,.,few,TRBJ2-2,TGTGCCAGCAGCAATCAAGGCGCGAACACCGGGGAGCTGTTTTTT,CASSNQGANTGELFF
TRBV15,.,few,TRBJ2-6,TGTGCCACCAGCAGAGTTCGAGGAAGCGCCAACGTCCTGACTTTC,CATSRVRGSANVLTF
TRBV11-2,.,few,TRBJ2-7,TGTGCCAGCAGCTCCGGGACACTAGGTTACGAGCAGTACTTC,CASSSGTLGYEQYF
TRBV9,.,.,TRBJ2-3,TGTGCCAGCAGCGTAGTAGGGGAGACAGATACGCATTATTTT,CASSVVGETDTHYF
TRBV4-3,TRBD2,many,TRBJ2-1,TGCGCCAGCAGCCAAGAGGTGGCGGGGGTAGGCAATGAGCAGTTCTTC,CASSQEVAGVGNEQFF
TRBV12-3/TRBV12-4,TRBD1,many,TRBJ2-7,TGTGCCAGCAGTCGACAGGGAACCGAGCAGTACTTC,CASSRQGTEQYF
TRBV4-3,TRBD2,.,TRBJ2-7,TGCGCCAGCAGCCAAGATCCAGCGGGAGCCAACTACGAGCAGTACTTC,CASSQDPAGANYEQYF
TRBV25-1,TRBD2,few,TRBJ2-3,TGTGCCAGCAGTGAATATGGTGGACTAGCGAGGGGGTCAGATACGCAGTATTTT,CASSEYGGLARGSDTQYF
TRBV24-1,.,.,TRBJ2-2,TGTGCCACCAGTGATTTGGGGTCAGCCGGGGAGCTGTTTTTT,CATSDLGSAGELFF
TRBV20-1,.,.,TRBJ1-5,TGCAGTGCTAGCCAGGTCTTTCGGAATCAGCCCCAGCATTTT,CSASQVFRNQPQHF
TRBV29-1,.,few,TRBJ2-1,TGCAGCGGCAGAGGGGCGGGGGCGACCTACAATGAGCAGTTCTTC,CSGRGAGATYNEQFF
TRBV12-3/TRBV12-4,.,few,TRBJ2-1,TGTGCCAGCAGTCGGGGCGGCGGGTCGGCCTACAATGAGCAGTTCTTC,CASSRGGGSAYNEQFF
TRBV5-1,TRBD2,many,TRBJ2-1,TGCGCCAGCAGCTTGGCCAGCGGGGGGCCAAATGAGCAGTTCTTC,CASSLASGGPNEQFF